The rows below give T cell receptor beta chains drawn from one sample of a study of metastatic and nonmetastatic thyroid tumors. TCRdb re-clonotyped the PCR reads through MiXCR. This repertoire shows about 12,000 clones, 30% to 35% found once; its top ten account for 11%. Material for sequencing was tumor tissue. The origin of the receptors is a female donor with papillary thyroid cancer or a benign thyroid nodule (not recorded which). Some clones in this sample may be carry-over from other donors' samples. Each CDR3 is given with its conserved first and last residue. The order of the fields is D gene, clone size, V gene, J gene, CDR3 protein, CDR3 DNA. D genes are given only for firm matches. Rows give clone size only sometimes, using once, few, many, or a class for an expanded clone.

>TRBD2|-|TRBV13|TRBJ2-3
CASSMNQGLAGGPRDTQYF
TGTGCCAGCAGCATGAACCAGGGACTAGCGGGGGGGCCAAGGGATACGCAGTATTTT
>-|few|TRBV6-1|TRBJ2-5
CASSSGADLKETQYF
TGTGCCAGCAGTTCGGGAGCGGACCTTAAGGAGACCCAGTACTTC
>-|many|TRBV5-1|TRBJ2-1
CASSFSSGGGDSYNEQFF
TGCGCCAGCAGCTTCTCGTCAGGGGGGGGCGACTCCTACAATGAGCAGTTCTTC
>TRBD1|medium-sized|TRBV18|TRBJ1-3
CASSGQGPNTIYF
TGTGCCAGCTCGGGACAGGGCCCCAACACCATATATTTT
>-|medium-sized|TRBV6-2/TRBV6-3|TRBJ2-1
CASSDDNEQFF
TGTGCCAGCTCGGATGACAATGAGCAGTTCTTC
>-|-|TRBV4-3|TRBJ1-2
CASSQDRQVPRNGYTF
TGCGCCAGCAGCCAAGATAGGCAGGTGCCTCGAAATGGCTACACCTTC
>-|medium-sized|TRBV9|TRBJ1-3
CASSSGVGNTIYF
TGTGCCAGCAGCTCAGGGGTCGGAAACACCATATATTTT
>-|medium-sized|TRBV24-1|TRBJ2-3
CATSKSGTTQYF
TGTGCCACCAGTAAGTCCGGGACTACGCAGTATTTT
>TRBD2|-|TRBV20-1|TRBJ2-2
CSARDMRREGANTGELFF
TGCAGTGCTAGGGACATGCGGCGGGAGGGAGCGAACACCGGGGAGCTGTTTTTT
>-|-|TRBV20-1|TRBJ2-7
CSAPGAGGFFYEQYF
TGCAGTGCCCCGGGGGCAGGCGGATTCTTCTACGAGCAGTACTTC
>TRBD2|-|TRBV30|TRBJ2-7
CAWRTSGAYEQYF
TGTGCCTGGAGGACTAGCGGAGCCTACGAGCAGTACTTC
>TRBD1|few|TRBV6-4|TRBJ1-6
CASSDGTGGNSPLHF
TGTGCCAGCAGTGACGGGACAGGGGGCAATTCACCCCTCCACTTT
>TRBD2|medium-sized|TRBV19|TRBJ2-3
CASKQRDSRADTQYF
TGTGCCAGTAAGCAGCGGGATTCCCGGGCAGATACGCAGTATTTT
>TRBD1|-|TRBV6-4|TRBJ1-6
CASSELDRGTPLHF
TGTGCCAGCAGTGAATTGGACAGGGGGACACCCCTCCACTTT
>TRBD2|medium-sized|TRBV20-1|TRBJ2-7
CSAYSSGRVVSYEQYF
TGCAGTGCTTACTCTAGCGGGAGAGTTGTAAGCTACGAGCAGTACTTC
>TRBD1|few|TRBV20-1|TRBJ1-1
CSATRQGAWNTEAFF
TGCAGTGCTACAAGACAGGGGGCTTGGAACACTGAAGCTTTCTTT
>TRBD2|-|TRBV10-2|TRBJ2-7
CASRSGTNYEQYF
TGCGCCAGCAGATCTGGGACTAACTACGAGCAGTACTTC
>-|-|TRBV5-6|TRBJ1-2
CASSLGAAPNYGYTF
TGTGCCAGCAGCTTAGGGGCAGCTCCTAACTATGGCTACACCTTC
>-|medium-sized|TRBV20-1|TRBJ1-1
CSARDGLKSFF
TGCAGTGCCCGGGACGGTCTGAAGTCTTTCTTT
>-|medium-sized|TRBV6-1|TRBJ1-5
CASSEAMGQQPQHF
TGTGCCAGCAGTGAAGCTATGGGGCAGCAGCCCCAGCATTTT
>TRBD1|medium-sized|TRBV15|TRBJ1-5
CATGTGGLRNQPQHF
TGTGCCACCGGGACAGGGGGTCTGAGGAATCAGCCCCAGCATTTT
>-|few|TRBV30|TRBJ1-5
CAWSVGGLDQPQHF
TGTGCCTGGAGTGTTGGGGGGCTAGATCAGCCCCAGCATTTT
>-|-|TRBV12-3/TRBV12-4|TRBJ2-2
CASSSLLGGRSVELFF
TGTGCCAGCAGTTCCCTGCTGGGGGGAAGATCCGTGGAGCTGTTTTTT
>TRBD2|-|TRBV12-3/TRBV12-4|TRBJ2-3
CASSLGVGEGGISRTDTQYF
TGTGCCAGCAGTTTAGGGGTCGGGGAGGGAGGCATCTCTCGAACAGATACGCAGTATTTT
>-|few|TRBV12-3/TRBV12-4|TRBJ1-4
CASSYLWGDQSF
TGTGCCAGCAGTTACCTCTGGGGGGACCAGTCCTTT
>-|-|TRBV5-1|TRBJ2-3
CASSLVRGTNTDTQYF
TGCGCCAGCAGCTTGGTCCGGGGAACCAACACAGATACGCAGTATTTT
>TRBD1|-|TRBV5-1|TRBJ1-2
CASRTGARDYGYTF
TGCGCCAGCAGAACAGGGGCGCGGGACTATGGCTACACCTTC
>-|many|TRBV11-2|TRBJ2-1
CASSLDGRGTQFF
TGTGCCAGCAGCTTAGATGGCAGAGGCACGCAGTTCTTC
>-|-|TRBV18|TRBJ1-1
CASSPTRTEAFF
TGTGCCAGCTCACCAACTAGGACTGAAGCTTTCTTT
>TRBD1|medium-sized|TRBV6-1|TRBJ1-3
CASTRDRGRSTGNTIYF
TGTGCCAGCACCCGGGACAGGGGGCGCAGCACTGGAAACACCATATATTTT
>-|-|TRBV5-5|TRBJ2-5
CASSSNDREGETQYF
TGTGCCAGCAGCTCGAACGACAGGGAGGGAGAGACCCAGTACTTC
>TRBD1|medium-sized|TRBV14|TRBJ2-7
CASSHDRAEQYF
TGTGCCAGCAGCCACGACAGGGCCGAGCAGTACTTC
>TRBD2|medium-sized|TRBV6-1|TRBJ2-5
CASSVGGRETQYF
TGTGCCAGCAGTGTGGGCGGGAGAGAGACCCAGTACTTC
>TRBD2|many|TRBV5-4|TRBJ2-7
CASSPPGGSRYEQYF
TGTGCCAGCAGCCCGCCGGGGGGATCGCGCTACGAGCAGTACTTC
>-|-|TRBV7-9|TRBJ1-1
CASRPILENTEAFF
TGTGCCAGCAGACCGATTCTCGAGAACACTGAAGCTTTCTTT
>-|medium-sized|TRBV11-3|TRBJ2-3
CASSPGVGSTDTQYF
TGTGCCAGCAGCCCGGGGGTGGGTAGCACAGATACGCAGTATTTT
>-|many|TRBV6-1|TRBJ2-3
CASRFMGGNTQYF
TGTGCCAGCAGGTTTATGGGGGGAAATACGCAGTATTTC
>-|large|TRBV9|TRBJ1-6
CASSVGQGTYNSPLHF
TGTGCCAGCAGCGTAGGGCAGGGTACCTATAATTCACCCCTCCACTTT
>TRBD1|-|TRBV10-3|TRBJ1-6
CAISDPGQGLSPLHF
TGTGCCATCAGTGATCCGGGACAGGGACTGTCACCCCTCCACTTT
>-|many|TRBV7-9|TRBJ1-6
CASSLEQYNSPLHF
TGTGCCAGCAGCTTAGAGCAATATAATTCACCCCTCCACTTT
>TRBD2|-|TRBV5-6|TRBJ2-1
CASSSVAGSINEQFF
TGTGCCAGCAGCTCCGTAGCGGGCTCAATCAATGAGCAGTTCTTC
>-|few|TRBV5-1|TRBJ2-1
CASNDRPWGVYNEQFF
TGCGCCAGCAACGATCGACCGTGGGGGGTTTACAATGAGCAGTTCTTC